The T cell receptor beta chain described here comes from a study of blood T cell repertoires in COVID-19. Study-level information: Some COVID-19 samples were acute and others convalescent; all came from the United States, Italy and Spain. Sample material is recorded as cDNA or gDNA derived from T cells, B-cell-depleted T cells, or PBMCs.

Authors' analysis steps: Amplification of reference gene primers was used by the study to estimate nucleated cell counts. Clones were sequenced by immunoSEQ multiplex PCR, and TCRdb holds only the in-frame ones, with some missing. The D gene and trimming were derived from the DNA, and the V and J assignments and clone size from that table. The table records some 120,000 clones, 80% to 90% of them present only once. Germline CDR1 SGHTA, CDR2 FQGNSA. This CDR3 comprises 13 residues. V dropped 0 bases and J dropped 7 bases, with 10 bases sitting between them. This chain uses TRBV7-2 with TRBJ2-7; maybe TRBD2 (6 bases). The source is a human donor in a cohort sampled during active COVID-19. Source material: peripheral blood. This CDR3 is CASSLAEGLEQYF. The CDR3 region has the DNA TGTGCCAGCAGCTTAGCGGAGGGGCTGGAGCAGTACTTC.